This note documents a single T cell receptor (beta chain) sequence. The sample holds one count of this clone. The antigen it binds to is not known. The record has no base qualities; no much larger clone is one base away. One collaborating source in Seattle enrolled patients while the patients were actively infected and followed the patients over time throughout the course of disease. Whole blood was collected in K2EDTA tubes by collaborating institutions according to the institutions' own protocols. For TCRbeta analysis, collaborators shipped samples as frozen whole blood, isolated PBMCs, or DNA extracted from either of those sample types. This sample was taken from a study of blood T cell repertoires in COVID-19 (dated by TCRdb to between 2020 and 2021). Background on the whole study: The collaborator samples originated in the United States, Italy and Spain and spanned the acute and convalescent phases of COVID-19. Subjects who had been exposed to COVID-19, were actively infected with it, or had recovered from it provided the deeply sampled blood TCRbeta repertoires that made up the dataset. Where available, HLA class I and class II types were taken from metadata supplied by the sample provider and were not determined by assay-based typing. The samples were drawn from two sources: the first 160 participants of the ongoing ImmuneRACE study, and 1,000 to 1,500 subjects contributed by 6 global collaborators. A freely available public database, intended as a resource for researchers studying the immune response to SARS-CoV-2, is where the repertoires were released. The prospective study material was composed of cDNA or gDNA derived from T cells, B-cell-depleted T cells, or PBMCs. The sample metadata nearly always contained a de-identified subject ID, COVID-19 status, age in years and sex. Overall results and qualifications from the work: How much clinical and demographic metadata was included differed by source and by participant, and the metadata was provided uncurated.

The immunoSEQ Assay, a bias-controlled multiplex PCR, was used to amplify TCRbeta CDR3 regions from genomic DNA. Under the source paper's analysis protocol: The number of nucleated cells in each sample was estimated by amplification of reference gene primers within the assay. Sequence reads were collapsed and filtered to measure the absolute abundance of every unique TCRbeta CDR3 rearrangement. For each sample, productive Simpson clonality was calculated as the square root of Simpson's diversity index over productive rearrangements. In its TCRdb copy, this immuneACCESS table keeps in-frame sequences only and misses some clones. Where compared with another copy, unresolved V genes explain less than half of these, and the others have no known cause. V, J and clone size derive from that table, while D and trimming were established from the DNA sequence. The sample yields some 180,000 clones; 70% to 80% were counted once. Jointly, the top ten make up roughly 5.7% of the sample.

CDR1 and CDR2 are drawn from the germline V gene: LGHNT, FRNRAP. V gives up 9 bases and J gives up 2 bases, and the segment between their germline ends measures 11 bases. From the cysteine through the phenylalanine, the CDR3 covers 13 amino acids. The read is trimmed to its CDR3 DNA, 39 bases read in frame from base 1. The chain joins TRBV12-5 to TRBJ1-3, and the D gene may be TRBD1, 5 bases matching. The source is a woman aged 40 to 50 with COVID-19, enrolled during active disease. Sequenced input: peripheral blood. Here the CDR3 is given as CASATGAGNTIYF. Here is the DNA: TGTGCTAGCGCTACGGGGGCTGGAAACACCATATATTTT.